This T cell receptor (beta chain) was retrieved from a study of cytomegalovirus exposure and HLA in healthy donors. V lost 1 base, J lost 6 bases, and 10 bases lay in between. Germline assignment: CDR1 LNHNV and CDR2 YYDKDF (reference sequence). The CDR3 runs to 14 residues. A note on this clone: The antigen remains unidentified.

Study-level findings and limits: TCR sequences were mostly rare, though some public TCRs occurred in many donors. The study listed approximately 170 cytomegalovirus-associated TCR beta chains.

Clones were read by immunoSEQ multiplex PCR, and TCRdb kept only the in-frame ones, dropping some. The sample contains about 92,000 clones, approximately 93% of which appear only once. The sample consisted of PBMCs. This rearrangement joins TRBV15 to TRBJ2-1, with unresolved D. This receptor was taken from a woman in her 30s in good health and CMV-seropositive. CDR3 residues: CATSRVSLSNEQFF. CDR3 DNA: TGTGCCACCAGCAGAGTTTCCCTTAGCAATGAGCAGTTCTTC.